This entry lists 10 T cell receptor beta chains sequenced from one sample in a study of cytotoxic CD8 clonotypes in ibrutinib-treated CLL. Clones were read by immunoSEQ multiplex PCR, and TCRdb kept only the in-frame ones, dropping some. This sample has some 84,000 clones, with more than 70% found just once. The sequencing used PBMCs, collected before ibrutinib treatment. The receptors were gathered from a human donor with chronic lymphocytic leukemia.

The rearrangement uses TRBV9 and TRBJ2-1, with a tentative D call TRBD2 (6 bases). The CDR3 spans 15 residues. V lost 1 base, J lost 4 bases, and 12 bases lay in between. Germline V gene data show CDR1 as SGDLS and CDR2 as YYNGEE. For the CDR3, the DNA is TGTGCCAGCAGCGTACGGCGGGGCCTATACAATGAGCAGTTCTTC. Its protein is CASSVRRGLYNEQFF.

This clone was seen only a few times. The V gene is TRBV6-6, the J gene TRBJ1-4, with 9 bases fitting TRBD1. The CDR3 sequence is 16 residues long. Germline V gene sequence: CDR1 MNHNY, CDR2 SVGAGI (reference sequence). V lost 0 bases, J lost 2 bases, and 1 base stayed unmatched. CDR3 in amino acids: CASSYSGQGTNEKLFF. CDR3 sequence (DNA): TGTGCCAGCAGTTACTCGGGACAGGGCACTAATGAAAAACTGTTTTTT.

The genes are TRBV7-6 and TRBJ2-3, with 11 bases fitting TRBD2. Germline-derived CDR1 and CDR2 are SGHVS and FNYEAQ. This CDR3 comprises 17 residues. Trimming at V came to 2 bases and at J to 1 base, leaving 5 bases not matched to a gene. The CDR3 region is CASSLTIAGGRTDTQYF. Here the CDR3 DNA reads TGTGCCAGCAGCTTAACCATAGCGGGAGGGCGCACAGATACGCAGTATTTT.

The chain couples TRBV5-1 to TRBJ2-1, with TRBD1 matching 7 bases. The CDR3 is 15 amino acids. With V trimmed by 0 bases and J by 5 bases, 5 bases remained unmatched. Looked up from germline, CDR1 is SGHRS and CDR2 is YFSETQ. CDR3 DNA: TGCGCCAGCAGCTTGGAGGGGGCTAGTGACAATGAGCAGTTCTTC. This encodes CASSLEGASDNEQFF.

This clone has just a few counts. J is TRBJ1-2 and V is TRBV28; D gene unclear. The V end lost 2 bases, the J end lost 3 bases, and 7 bases lay between the germline ends. This CDR3 contains 13 residues. Germline V CDR1 and CDR2: MDHEN, SYDVKM. CDR3 DNA: TGTGCCAGCAGTTTACTGCGGCACTATGGCTACACCTTC. Residues: CASSLLRHYGYTF.

The J gene is TRBJ2-7, the V gene TRBV15; unclear D gene. This CDR3 has 14 amino acids. Per germline, CDR1 LNHNV and CDR2 YYDKDF (reference sequence). V shed 8 bases and J shed 2 bases, with 16 bases lying between them. The CDR3 DNA reads TGTGCCACCGAAGGCGGTCTTGCCGCCTACGAGCAGTACTTC. Protein sequence: CATEGGLAAYEQYF. The whole variable domain, remainder taken from reference TRBV15 and TRBJ2-7, is DAMVIQNPRYQVTQFGKPVTLSCSQTLNHNVMYWYQQKSSQAPKLLFHYYDKDFNNEADTPDNFQSRRPNTSFCFLDIRSPGLGDTAMYLCATEGGLAAYEQYFGPGTRLTVT.

The chain recombines TRBV13 with TRBJ2-1, with D uncertain. The CDR3 sequence is 17 residues long. The germline CDR1 and CDR2 sequences are PRHDT and FYEKMQ (reference sequence). Trimming pared 1 base from V and 0 bases from J, leaving 13 bases between. For the CDR3, the DNA is TGTGCCAGCAGCTTAGACGTTAGCCAACCCTCCTACAATGAGCAGTTCTTC. This sequence encodes CASSLDVSQPSYNEQFF.

This clone occurred once. The chain is built from TRBV6-5 and TRBJ1-1; no firm D call. V shed 5 bases and J shed 7 bases, with 11 bases lying between them. Germline V lookup: CDR1 MNHEY, CDR2 SVGAGI. This CDR3 spans 12 amino acids. The CDR3 sequence: CASSGDGLEAFF. The CDR3, as DNA: TGTGCCAGCAGTGGAGACGGCCTTGAAGCTTTCTTT.

This sequence joins TRBV7-6 and TRBJ2-1; 8 bases map to TRBD2. The CDR3 has 17 amino acids. The germline gives CDR1 SGHVS, CDR2 FNYEAQ. The trim removed 0 bases at V and 4 bases at J, leaving 8 bases unmatched. As DNA, the CDR3 is TGTGCCAGCAGCTTAGCCCTAGCTAGCGGGTTATACAATGAGCAGTTCTTC. Translation: CASSLALASGLYNEQFF.

In regard to this clone: A junction boundary mismatches the germline segment, possibly from a read error. The V and J genes are TRBV28 and TRBJ1-2, with D possibly matching TRBD1 (6 bases). This CDR3 spans 10 amino acids. The germline gives CDR1 MDHEN, CDR2 SYDVKM. CDR3 amino acids: CASSSRTVSF. The CDR3 DNA reads as TGTGCCAGCAGTAGTAGGACAGTCAGCTTC.